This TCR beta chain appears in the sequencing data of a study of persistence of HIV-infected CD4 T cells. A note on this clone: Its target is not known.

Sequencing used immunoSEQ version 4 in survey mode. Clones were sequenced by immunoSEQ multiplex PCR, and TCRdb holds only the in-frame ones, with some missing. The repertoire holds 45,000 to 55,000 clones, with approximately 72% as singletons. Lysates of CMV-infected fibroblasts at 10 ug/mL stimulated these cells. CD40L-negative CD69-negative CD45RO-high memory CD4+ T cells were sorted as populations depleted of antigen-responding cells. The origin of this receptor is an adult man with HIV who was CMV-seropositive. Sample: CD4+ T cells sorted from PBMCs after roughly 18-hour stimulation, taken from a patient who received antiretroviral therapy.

The CDR3 sequence: CASSQVGNTGRTEAFF. CDR3 bases: TGCGCCAGCAGCCAAGTCGGGAACACGGGAAGGACTGAAGCTTTCTTT. The chain has TRBV4-1 and TRBJ1-1; the D is unclear. V dropped 1 base and J dropped 5 bases, with 17 bases sitting between them. The length of the CDR3 is 16 residues. The germline V gene encodes CDR1 MGHRA and CDR2 YSYEKL.